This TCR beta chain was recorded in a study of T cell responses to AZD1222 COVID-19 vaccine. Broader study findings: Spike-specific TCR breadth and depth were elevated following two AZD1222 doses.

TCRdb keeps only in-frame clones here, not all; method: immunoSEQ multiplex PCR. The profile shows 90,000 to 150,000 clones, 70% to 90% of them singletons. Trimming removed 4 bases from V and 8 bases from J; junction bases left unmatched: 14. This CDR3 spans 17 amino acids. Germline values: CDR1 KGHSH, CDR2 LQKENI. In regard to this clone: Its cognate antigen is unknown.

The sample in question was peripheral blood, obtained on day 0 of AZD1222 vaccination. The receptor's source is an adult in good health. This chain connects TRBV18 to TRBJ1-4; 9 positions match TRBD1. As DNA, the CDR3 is TGTGCCAGCTCACTAAACAACCCGACAGGGGGAGTGGAAAAACTGTTTTTT. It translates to CASSLNNPTGGVEKLFF.